These T cell receptor beta chains were read from a single sample in a study of shared clonotypes between healthy human individuals. Clones were read by immunoSEQ multiplex PCR, and TCRdb kept only the in-frame ones, dropping some. Among millions of clones, about 95% were seen once, and the ten largest hold roughly 1%. Sequencing was performed on naive CD8+ T cells sorted from blood. These receptors were taken from a man in his late teens or twenties in good health. Each CDR3 is given with its conserved first and last residue. Each record gives: J gene, V gene, D gene, clone size, CDR3 protein, CDR3 DNA. The D gene is left open where the match is weak. Size is stated for part of the rows, as once, few or many counts, or as a class when the clone is expanded.

TRBJ2-3 | TRBV9 | . | . | CASSEGGGRDTQYF | TGTGCCAGCAGCGAGGGTGGGGGTCGAGATACGCAGTATTTT
TRBJ1-1 | TRBV5-4 | . | . | CASGQRLNTEAFF | TGTGCCAGCGGACAGAGGCTGAACACTGAAGCTTTCTTT
TRBJ2-7 | TRBV7-9 | . | . | CASSVGTGEQYF | TGTGCCAGCAGCGTGGGGACGGGCGAGCAGTACTTC
TRBJ2-3 | TRBV28 | TRBD2 | . | CASDHPAGGPGDTQYF | TGTGCCTCTGATCATCCAGCGGGGGGGCCTGGAGATACGCAGTATTTT
TRBJ1-1 | TRBV13 | TRBD1 | . | CASSSKGQGAMFTEAFF | TGTGCCAGCAGCTCTAAAGGACAGGGGGCTATGTTCACTGAAGCTTTCTTT
TRBJ2-2 | TRBV7-3 | . | . | CASSQDGNSGGELFF | TGTGCCAGCAGCCAAGACGGGAATAGCGGCGGGGAGCTGTTTTTT
TRBJ2-3 | TRBV5-6 | . | . | CASSLVSDTQYF | TGTGCCAGCAGCTTGGTCTCGGATACGCAGTATTTT
TRBJ2-5 | TRBV10-1 | . | . | CATGVGREETQYF | TGCGCCACCGGGGTGGGGCGGGAAGAGACCCAGTACTTC
TRBJ1-2 | TRBV5-6 | TRBD1 | many | CASSSGTAYGYTF | TGTGCCAGCAGTTCCGGGACAGCTTATGGCTACACCTTC
TRBJ2-3 | TRBV6-6 | TRBD2 | . | CASSFERDSLTDTQYF | TGTGCCAGCAGTTTCGAGCGGGATTCGTTAACAGATACGCAGTATTTT
TRBJ2-7 | TRBV27 | TRBD1 | . | CASSDQGTGDYEQYF | TGTGCCAGCAGTGATCAAGGGACAGGTGACTACGAGCAGTACTTC
TRBJ1-1 | TRBV4-2 | . | . | CASSQDQGFMNTEAFF | TGTGCCAGCAGCCAAGATCAGGGGTTCATGAACACTGAAGCTTTCTTT
TRBJ2-7 | TRBV7-9 | . | . | CASSKAYEQYF | TGTGCCAGCAGCAAAGCTTACGAGCAGTACTTC
TRBJ2-1 | TRBV11-2 | . | . | CASNPGSGEYNEQFF | TGTGCCAGCAACCCGGGGTCAGGAGAATACAATGAGCAGTTCTTC
TRBJ1-2 | TRBV19 | . | . | CASSIGQYGYTF | TGTGCCAGTAGTATAGGACAGTATGGCTACACCTTC
TRBJ1-4 | TRBV9 | . | . | CASSAEGSSNEKLFF | TGTGCCAGCAGCGCAGAGGGCAGCTCTAATGAAAAACTGTTTTTT
TRBJ2-1 | TRBV12-5 | TRBD1 | . | CASGLSLRDRGHEQFF | TGTGCTAGTGGTTTGTCCCTCCGGGACAGGGGGCATGAGCAGTTCTTC
TRBJ2-7 | TRBV7-9 | . | . | CASSLVDLAYEQYF | TGTGCCAGCAGCTTAGTCGATCTAGCCTACGAGCAGTACTTC
TRBJ1-2 | TRBV5-5 | . | . | CASSLNSDRNPYNYGYTF | TGTGCCAGCAGCTTGAACTCTGACAGGAACCCCTATAACTATGGCTACACCTTC
TRBJ2-7 | TRBV4-1 | . | once | CASSQKGLPQGYEQYF | TGCGCCAGCAGCCAAAAGGGACTCCCCCAAGGATACGAGCAGTACTTC
TRBJ2-7 | TRBV5-4 | . | . | CASSYVGYEQYF | TGTGCCAGCAGCTATGTCGGATACGAGCAGTACTTC
TRBJ2-2 | TRBV6-5 | . | . | CASSYTGENTGELFF | TGTGCCAGCAGTTACACGGGGGAGAACACCGGGGAGCTGTTTTTT
TRBJ2-3 | TRBV29-1 | . | . | CSVGRSPPTDTQYF | TGCAGCGTGGGGAGGAGTCCCCCCACAGATACGCAGTATTTT
TRBJ2-7 | TRBV13 | TRBD2 | . | CASSPTGGLSSYEQYF | TGTGCCAGCAGCCCTACGGGGGGTCTAAGCTCCTACGAGCAGTACTTC
TRBJ2-3 | TRBV28 | TRBD2 | . | CASSFVAGGNTDTQYF | TGTGCCAGCAGTTTCGTAGCGGGGGGGAACACAGATACGCAGTATTTT
TRBJ2-2 | TRBV2 | TRBD2 | . | CASSVAAGATNTGELFF | TGTGCCAGCAGTGTGGCAGCGGGGGCGACGAACACCGGGGAGCTGTTTTTT
TRBJ2-7 | TRBV4-1 | TRBD1 | . | CASSQDRQGDEQYF | TGCGCCAGCAGCCAAGATCGACAGGGCGACGAGCAGTACTTC
TRBJ2-6 | TRBV10-3 | . | . | CAISESKGAGANVLTF | TGTGCCATCAGTGAGTCGAAGGGGGCTGGGGCCAACGTCCTGACTTTC
TRBJ2-7 | TRBV4-3 | . | . | CASSQGYQYGGEQYF | TGCGCCAGCAGCCAAGGCTACCAATACGGTGGCGAGCAGTACTTC
TRBJ2-1 | TRBV29-1 | . | . | CSVEGSWEEMGFF | TGCAGCGTTGAGGGGTCCTGGGAGGAAATGGGGTTCTTC
TRBJ2-3 | TRBV27 | . | . | CASSLSGDTQYF | TGTGCCAGCAGTTTATCAGGGGATACGCAGTATTTT
TRBJ1-2 | TRBV27 | TRBD1 | . | CASSPEPTGENYGYTF | TGTGCCAGCAGTCCGGAACCGACAGGGGAGAACTATGGCTACACCTTC
TRBJ2-5 | TRBV5-1 | TRBD2 | . | CASSPWGGQETQYF | TGCGCCAGCAGCCCATGGGGGGGACAAGAGACCCAGTACTTC
TRBJ2-7 | TRBV27 | . | . | CASSSSHGPYEQYF | TGTGCCAGCAGTTCCTCCCACGGGCCCTACGAGCAGTACTTC
TRBJ1-1 | TRBV30 | . | few | CAWSIGNVNTEAFF | TGTGCCTGGAGTATAGGGAACGTGAACACTGAAGCTTTCTTT